This TCR beta chain is from a study of blood T cell repertoires in COVID-19 (dated by TCRdb to the early 2020s). Regarding the complete study: The collaborator samples originated in the United States, Italy and Spain and spanned the acute and convalescent phases of COVID-19. The material from the prospective study consisted of cDNA or gDNA derived from T cells, B-cell-depleted T cells, or PBMCs. Subjects who had been exposed to COVID-19, were actively infected with it, or had recovered from it provided the deeply sampled blood TCRbeta repertoires that made up the dataset. The repertoires were released in a freely available public database meant as a resource for research on the immune response to SARS-CoV-2. The samples were drawn from two sources: the first 160 participants of the ongoing ImmuneRACE study, and 950 to 1,500 subjects contributed by 6 global collaborators. Nearly every sample came with metadata listing a de-identified subject ID, COVID-19 status, age in years and sex. Where available, HLA class I and class II types were obtained from metadata supplied by the sample provider rather than from assay-based typing.

The collaborating institutions used their own protocols to collect whole blood in K2EDTA tubes. For TCRbeta analysis, collaborators shipped samples as frozen whole blood, isolated PBMCs, or DNA extracted from either of those sample types. V ends up 5 bases short and J 0 bases short, with an unmatched junction base count of 4. Including cysteine and phenylalanine, the CDR3 has 15 amino acids. Solely the CDR3 DNA is kept, with 45 bases framed from the first base. The CDR1 and CDR2 encoded by the germline V gene are SGHTA and FQGNSA. Overall study outcomes, separate from this receptor: Clinical and demographic metadata were provided uncurated, with the amount varying by source and participant.

The immunoSEQ Assay, a bias-controlled multiplex PCR, was used to amplify TCRbeta CDR3 regions from genomic DNA. For the original study's pipeline: The number of nucleated cells in each sample was estimated from the amplification of reference gene primers within the assay. To quantify the absolute abundance of each unique TCRbeta CDR3 rearrangement, sequence reads were collapsed and filtered. For each sample, productive Simpson clonality was calculated by taking the square root of Simpson's diversity index across productive rearrangements. TCRdb provides this immuneACCESS table in a form limited to in-frame rearrangements. Some clones are lacking; in checked studies, under half of them reflect an unresolved V gene, and why the rest are absent is not known. V and J calls and clone size are as listed in that table; D and trimming were resolved from the DNA. This sample gives approximately 77,000 clones in total; more than 70% of them show up just once. Less than 9% of the sample rests with the top ten.

A word on this clone: Its target antigen remains unknown. Per-base qualities were not stored, and no clone one base away is much larger.

The sample was peripheral blood. The rearranged segments are TRBV7-2 and TRBJ2-5, with 9 bases aligning to TRBD1. This TCR was recovered from a woman older than 75 with acute or convalescent COVID-19. The CDR3 reads as follows: CASSRGDRDQETQYF. The DNA reads TGTGCCAGCAGCCGGGGGGACAGGGACCAAGAGACCCAGTACTTC.